Listed here are 5 T cell receptor beta chains from one sample, sequenced in a study of cytomegalovirus exposure and HLA in healthy donors. The PCR contained 60 Vbeta and 13 Jbeta primers. TCRdb keeps only in-frame clones here, not all; method: immunoSEQ multiplex PCR. The sample lists over 60,000 clones; 70% to 75% were seen once. Sequenced: PBMCs. The receptors derive from a woman aged 25-40 years in good health and CMV-seronegative.

This clone has more than one count but fewer than ten. The V call is TRBV14, the J call TRBJ2-4; possibly TRBD2 for D (7 bases). CDR1 and CDR2 from the germline V gene are SGHDN and FVKESK. The CDR3 runs 15 residues. V lost 1 base, J lost 10 bases, and 17 bases lay in between. As DNA, the CDR3 is TGTGCCAGCAGCCAAGGGGGGGGGCCCGGATGGATTCAGTACTTC. It encodes CASSQGGGPGWIQYF.

The V and J genes are TRBV6-5 and TRBJ2-2; D perhaps matches TRBD1 (6 bases). Germline CDR1 MNHEY, CDR2 SVGAGI. V was trimmed by 6 bases and J by 0 bases, leaving 11 bases between them. This CDR3 is 15 amino acids long. The CDR3 spells CASSVTGANTGELFF. In DNA, the CDR3 is TGTGCCAGCAGCGTGACAGGCGCGAACACCGGGGAGCTGTTTTTT.

This chain links TRBV25-1 with TRBJ2-5, with TRBD1 matching over 7 bases. V lost 4 bases, J lost 1 base, and 0 bases stayed unmatched. The CDR3 length is 13 residues. Germline V gene data show CDR1 as MGHDK and CDR2 as SYGVNS. In DNA form, the CDR3 reads TGTGCCAGCAGTGGACAGGGCCAAGAGACCCAGTACTTC. Encoded protein: CASSGQGQETQYF.

V and J are TRBV14 and TRBJ2-7, with 10 nucleotides matching TRBD2. The ends lost 4 bases at V and 0 bases at J; junction bases unmatched: 6. This CDR3 is built from 16 residues. Germline V CDR1 and CDR2: SGHDN, FVKESK. The CDR3 DNA reads as TGTGCCAGCAGCCGGGGAACTAGCGGGACCTCCTACGAGCAGTACTTC. Protein: CASSRGTSGTSYEQYF.

J is TRBJ2-7 and V is TRBV11-3, with 8 bases identical to TRBD2. Unmatched junction bases numbered 10, after V lost 4 bases and J lost 5 bases. Germline loops: CDR1 SGHNT, CDR2 YENEEA. The CDR3 is made up of 15 amino acids. The CDR3 nucleotides are TGTGCCAGCAGCTCGGGGGGGACACGGCTCGACGAGCAGTACTTC. Protein: CASSSGGTRLDEQYF. The variable domain in full, with the rest retrieved from reference TRBV11-3 and TRBJ2-7, is EAGVVQSPRYKIIEKKQPVAFWCNPISGHNTLYWYLQNLGQGPELLIRYENEEAVDDSQLPKDRFSAERLKGVDSTLKIQPAELGDSAVYLCASSSGGTRLDEQYFGPGTRLTVT.